This T cell receptor (beta chain) was documented in a study of beta chain features in type 1 diabetes. Study observations and caveats: Patients' naive, central memory and Treg TCRB repertoires seemed closer to one another than those of healthy donors.

Reverse transcription of all isolated RNA meant that expressed TCRB transcripts were sequenced. The method was immunoSEQ multiplex PCR; TCRdb's version includes in-frame clones alone and lacks a portion of them. The sample lists about 360,000 clones; roughly 12% were seen once. This clone was recorded a few times. What it binds is not known. The TCR sequence derives from a man aged 18-30 years in good health. Sequencing input: naive CD4+ T cells from blood.

In DNA, the CDR3 is TGTGCCAGTAGTATCCGAGTCTCCGAGACCCAGTACTTC. Protein sequence: CASSIRVSETQYF. The rearrangement links TRBV19 to TRBJ2-5; no firm D call. V was shortened by 3 bases and J by 5 bases, with 10 bases between the two germline ends. This CDR3 has 13 residues. Germline V gene lookup returns CDR1 LNHDA and CDR2 SQIVND (reference sequence).